This is a list of T cell receptor beta chains from one sample in a study of Ad26.COV2.S vaccination and SARS-CoV-2 variants. The table came from immunoSEQ multiplex PCR; TCRdb's copy has only in-frame clones and leaves some out. The data contain a few hundred thousand clones, 85% to 90% of them seen just once; the ten biggest clones take up around 3.6%. The material sequenced was peripheral blood, taken in a trial of Ad26.COV2.S vaccine versus placebo. Receptors were obtained from a person aged 18 to 65 who received the Ad26.COV2.S COVID-19 vaccine or a placebo. Both conserved end residues are part of each CDR3. The D gene is left open where the match is weak. Expanded clones are given a class, and other clones once, few, many or no size at all.

TRBJ2-2 | TRBD2 | . | TRBV5-1 | CASTRVTAGGPNTGELFF | TGCGCCAGCACGCGGGTAACAGCGGGGGGCCCGAACACCGGGGAGCTGTTTTTT
TRBJ2-7 | TRBD1 | . | TRBV5-4 | CASSLDRGQNEQYF | TGTGCCAGCAGCTTGGACAGGGGGCAAAACGAGCAGTACTTC
TRBJ1-3 | TRBD1 | . | TRBV7-2 | CASSLTTGSGNTIYF | TGTGCCAGCAGCTTAACGACAGGGTCGGGAAACACCATATATTTT
TRBJ2-2 | TRBD2 | . | TRBV7-6 | CASSRQVSGAGDRTGELFF | TGTGCCAGCAGCCGCCAGGTGTCAGGCGCGGGGGATCGCACCGGGGAGCTGTTTTTT
TRBJ2-7 | . | . | TRBV27 | CASSLSSGYEQYF | TGTGCCAGCAGTTTATCGTCGGGCTACGAGCAGTACTTC
TRBJ2-7 | TRBD1 | . | TRBV5-5 | CASSLAPDRGREQYF | TGTGCCAGCAGCTTGGCGCCGGACAGGGGGCGCGAGCAGTACTTC
TRBJ1-2 | . | . | TRBV3-1/TRBV3-2 | CASSQAARSYGYTF | TGTGCCAGCAGCCAAGCGGCCAGGTCTTATGGCTACACCTTC
TRBJ2-1 | TRBD2 | . | TRBV11-2 | CASSARTSFENEQFF | TGTGCCAGCAGCGCGAGGACTAGCTTTGAGAATGAGCAGTTCTTC
TRBJ2-7 | TRBD1 | . | TRBV19 | CASSPTGGYEQYF | TGTGCCAGTAGTCCGACAGGGGGATACGAGCAGTACTTC
TRBJ1-6 | TRBD1 | once | TRBV19 | CASTGQENSPLHF | TGTGCCAGCACTGGACAGGAGAATTCACCCCTCCACTTT
TRBJ1-5 | . | . | TRBV30 | CAWSDISQGGQPQHF | TGTGCCTGGAGTGATATTTCTCAGGGAGGGCAGCCCCAGCATTTT
TRBJ1-5 | . | few | TRBV6-5 | CASSYYRQYNQPQHF | TGTGCCAGCAGTTACTACAGACAGTACAATCAGCCCCAGCATTTT
TRBJ1-1 | . | . | TRBV4-3 | CASSQRQDLPAFF | TGCGCCAGCAGCCAGAGACAGGACCTCCCAGCTTTCTTT
TRBJ2-7 | TRBD1 | . | TRBV7-2 | CASSLLRDRVYEQYF | TGTGCCAGCAGCTTACTCCGGGACAGGGTGTACGAGCAGTACTTC
TRBJ2-2 | . | few | TRBV7-2 | CASSHSAGTGELFF | TGTGCCAGCAGCCACTCGGCGGGCACCGGGGAGCTGTTTTTT
TRBJ2-7 | . | . | TRBV27 | CASSLSGRGYEQYF | TGTGCCAGCAGTTTATCGGGAAGGGGTTACGAGCAGTACTTC
TRBJ2-7 | . | . | TRBV5-6 | CASSYTAGSYEQYF | TGTGCCAGCAGCTATACCGCAGGGAGCTACGAGCAGTACTTC
TRBJ2-3 | . | . | TRBV7-2 | CASSRAAAGPPTDTQYF | TGTGCCAGCAGCCGTGCGGCGGCGGGGCCCCCCACAGATACGCAGTATTTT
TRBJ2-5 | TRBD2 | . | TRBV5-6 | CASSSPSGGAGETQYF | TGTGCCAGCAGCTCGCCGAGCGGGGGGGCCGGGGAGACCCAGTACTTC
TRBJ2-2 | . | . | TRBV6-2/TRBV6-3 | CASSYSRGSGELFF | TGTGCCAGCAGTTACTCGCGGGGATCCGGGGAGCTGTTTTTT
TRBJ1-6 | . | . | TRBV18 | CASSPPTGTRNSPLHF | TGTGCCAGCTCACCCCCGACGGGGACTCGAAATTCACCCCTCCACTTT
TRBJ2-5 | . | . | TRBV9 | CASSAEVRETQYF | TGTGCCAGCAGCGCCGAGGTGAGAGAGACCCAGTACTTC
TRBJ2-5 | TRBD2 | . | TRBV10-3 | CAISDGLAGGKETQYF | TGTGCCATCAGTGATGGACTAGCGGGGGGGAAAGAGACCCAGTACTTC
TRBJ1-2 | TRBD1 | . | TRBV27 | CASSFRAGGYGYTF | TGTGCCAGCAGTTTCCGGGCAGGGGGCTATGGCTACACCTTC
TRBJ1-2 | . | once | TRBV6-5 | CASSSSGSSNYGYTF | TGTGCCAGCAGCTCTTCCGGGAGTTCTAACTATGGCTACACCTTC
TRBJ1-4 | . | few | TRBV24-1 | CATSAPGSDEKLFF | TGTGCCACCAGTGCTCCAGGATCGGATGAAAAACTGTTTTTT
TRBJ1-1 | TRBD1 | . | TRBV19 | CASSITGGHTEAFF | TGTGCCAGTAGTATTACAGGGGGTCACACTGAAGCTTTCTTT
TRBJ1-6 | . | . | TRBV2 | CASSGNSRANSPLHF | TGTGCCAGCAGTGGGAACAGTCGAGCCAATTCACCCCTCCACTTT
TRBJ2-1 | . | . | TRBV7-2 | CASSKLWDEQFF | TGTGCCAGCAGCAAACTATGGGATGAGCAGTTCTTC
TRBJ1-4 | . | . | TRBV28 | CASRQDTIKLFF | TGTGCCAGCAGACAAGATACTATAAAACTGTTTTTT
TRBJ1-1 | TRBD1 | . | TRBV19 | CASSIPPTGENTEAFF | TGTGCCAGTAGTATCCCCCCGACAGGGGAGAACACTGAAGCTTTCTTT
TRBJ2-5 | . | once | TRBV5-3 | CARSLIQPGRIQETQYF | TGTGCCAGAAGCTTGATTCAGCCGGGACGGATCCAAGAGACCCAGTACTTC
TRBJ1-4 | . | . | TRBV30 | CAWSVGPLNEKLFF | TGTGCCTGGAGTGTGGGGCCGCTGAATGAAAAACTGTTTTTT
TRBJ2-2 | . | . | TRBV9 | CASSVAGLVGELFF | TGTGCCAGCAGCGTGGCAGGGCTTGTCGGGGAGCTGTTTTTT
TRBJ2-7 | . | once | TRBV11-3 | CASSLGGGASYEQYF | TGTGCCAGCAGCTTAGGAGGGGGTGCGTCCTACGAGCAGTACTTC
TRBJ2-6 | . | once | TRBV29-1 | CSVEEWGQGPGANVLTF | TGCAGCGTTGAAGAATGGGGGCAGGGTCCTGGGGCCAACGTCCTGACTTTC
TRBJ2-2 | TRBD2 | . | TRBV30 | CAWSVRGGSNTGELFF | TGTGCCTGGAGTGTCCGCGGGGGGTCTAACACCGGGGAGCTGTTTTTT
TRBJ2-5 | TRBD2 | . | TRBV27 | CASSPRFGLAGQETQYF | TGTGCCAGCAGTCCTCGATTCGGACTAGCGGGGCAAGAGACCCAGTACTTC
TRBJ2-7 | . | . | TRBV10-1 | CASSQGISYEQYF | TGCGCCAGCAGTCAGGGGATCTCCTACGAGCAGTACTTC
TRBJ2-7 | . | . | TRBV2 | CASSEDVGTEQYF | TGTGCCAGCAGTGAAGATGTGGGGACCGAGCAGTACTTC
TRBJ2-4 | . | once | TRBV4-1 | CASSRTGNGAKNIQYF | TGCGCCAGCAGCCGAACGGGGAATGGGGCCAAAAACATTCAGTACTTC
TRBJ2-7 | . | . | TRBV5-1 | CASSLYQAVGYEQYF | TGCGCCAGCAGCTTGTATCAGGCTGTGGGATACGAGCAGTACTTC